The 11 T cell receptor beta chains listed next were all sequenced from one sample in a study of cytomegalovirus exposure and HLA in healthy donors. This PCR relied on a set of 60 Vbeta primers and 13 Jbeta primers. TCRdb's copy holds only in-frame clones and misses some; the assay was immunoSEQ multiplex PCR. Among 110,000 to 150,000 clones, roughly 82% were seen once, and the ten largest hold 3% to 3.5%. Sequenced material: PBMCs. These receptors were obtained from a man aged 18-30 years in good health and CMV-seropositive.

The chain uses TRBV30 and TRBJ1-1, with D uncertain. CDR1 GTSNPN and CDR2 SVGIG come from the germline V gene (reference sequence). With 3 bases removed from V and 1 base from J, the gap between germline ends came to 9 bases. The CDR3 length is 13 residues. CDR3 loop: CAWRARGNTEAFF. CDR3 in DNA: TGTGCCTGGAGGGCGCGGGGGAACACTGAAGCTTTCTTT.

This clone showed up just a few times. The V gene is TRBV28, the J gene TRBJ1-2; D perhaps matches TRBD1 (5 bases). Germline V gene sequence: CDR1 MDHEN, CDR2 SYDVKM. The CDR3 has 15 amino acids. V shed 4 bases and J shed 1 base, with 13 bases lying between them. In DNA, the CDR3 is TGTGCCAGCAGTTCGTCCGGGGGGGGTAACTATGGCTACACCTTC. Protein: CASSSSGGGNYGYTF.

J is TRBJ2-2 and V is TRBV9, with D tentatively TRBD1 (6 bases). CDR1 is SGDLS and CDR2 is YYNGEE in the germline V gene. With 0 bases removed from V and 3 bases from J, the gap between germline ends came to 9 bases. There are 15 residues in the CDR3. In DNA form, the CDR3 reads TGTGCCAGCAGCGTAGGGGACACCTACACCGGGGAGCTGTTTTTT. Translation gives CASSVGDTYTGELFF. The full variable domain, with the rest looked up from reference TRBV9 and TRBJ2-2, is DSGVTQTPKHLITATGQRVTLRCSPRSGDLSVYWYQQSLDQGLQFLIQYYNGEERAKGNILERFSAQQFPDLHSELNLSSLELGDSALYFCASSVGDTYTGELFFGEGSRLTVL.

Remarks on this clone: Other nucleotide sequences from this sample produce the same CDR3. J is TRBJ2-7 and V is TRBV27; TRBD2 agrees at 8 bases. Germline V CDR1 and CDR2: MNHEY, SMNVEV (reference sequence). The CDR3 totals 14 residues. V gave up 0 bases and J gave up 4 bases; unmatched junction bases: 2. The CDR3 loop reads CASSLSGTRYEQYF. The CDR3 coding sequence is TGTGCCAGCAGTTTATCCGGGACTAGGTACGAGCAGTACTTC.

The chain is built from TRBV9 and TRBJ2-3; maybe TRBD1 (6 bases). Germline V gives CDR1 SGDLS, CDR2 YYNGEE. CDR3 size: 14 residues. Trimming took 3 bases from V and 4 from J, leaving 12 bases between them. The CDR3 DNA reads TGTGCCAGCAGCGAGCAGGGGTGGGCAGATACGCAGTATTTT. Its translation: CASSEQGWADTQYF.

This chain connects TRBV19 to TRBJ1-2; 7 bases are shared with TRBD1. Germline trimming cut 5 bases from V and 4 bases from J; bases unmatched to any gene: 7. Germline V lookup: CDR1 LNHDA, CDR2 SQIVND (reference sequence). This CDR3 contains 14 residues. The CDR3 DNA reads as TGTGCCAGTAGTTTCGGACAGGCTGTCTATGGCTACACCTTC. This gives the protein CASSFGQAVYGYTF. Drawing the rest from reference TRBV19 and TRBJ1-2, the complete variable domain is DGGITQSPKYLFRKEGQNVTLSCEQNLNHDAMYWYRQDPGQGLRLIYYSQIVNDFQKGDIAEGYSVSREKKESFPLTVTSAQKNPTAFYLCASSFGQAVYGYTFGSGTRLTVV.

The rearrangement links TRBV9 to TRBJ2-7; D remains unclear. From germline, CDR1 is SGDLS and CDR2 YYNGEE. Trimming left V 1 base short and J 2 bases short, with 10 bases between. The CDR3 is made up of 14 amino acids. CDR3: CASSVMGTTYEQYF. DNA of the CDR3: TGTGCCAGCAGCGTAATGGGCACCACCTACGAGCAGTACTTC.

V gene TRBV19 combines with J gene TRBJ1-1; D is uncertain. From germline, CDR1 is LNHDA and CDR2 SQIVND (reference sequence). This CDR3 is 13 amino acids long. Between the trimmed V and J ends, which lost 1 base and 3 bases, there was a span of 6 bases. This chain's CDR3 is CASSIGQYTEAFF. As DNA, the CDR3 is TGTGCCAGTAGTATAGGTCAGTACACTGAAGCTTTCTTT.

The rearrangement uses TRBV7-9 and TRBJ1-1; the D is unclear. The CDR3 covers 17 residues. Trimming removed 5 bases from V and 1 base from J, with 20 bases in between. The V gene's germline CDR1 is SEHNR and CDR2 FQNEAQ (reference sequence). The CDR3 protein is CASSLVFSGVSNTEAFF. Written as DNA, the CDR3 is TGTGCCAGCAGCCTCGTCTTCTCGGGAGTGTCGAACACTGAAGCTTTCTTT.

The chain uses TRBV7-2 and TRBJ2-3; D might be TRBD1 (6 bases). Germline V lookup: CDR1 SGHTA, CDR2 FQGNSA. This CDR3 is 14 amino acids long. Trimming removed 5 bases at V and 5 bases at J, with 14 bases between. The CDR3 DNA reads as TGTGCCAGCAGCCCCCTAAGAGGGGGAGATACGCAGTATTTT. Amino acid sequence: CASSPLRGGDTQYF.

The J gene is TRBJ2-3, the V gene TRBV27; D may be TRBD2 (7 bases). Trimming removed 3 bases from V and 3 bases from J, with 13 bases in between. This CDR3 is 15 amino acids long. Germline V gene sequence: CDR1 MNHEY, CDR2 SMNVEV (reference sequence). As DNA, the CDR3 is TGTGCCAGCAGTTTGGGGGGGCTGAGGACAGATACGCAGTATTTT. It translates to CASSLGGLRTDTQYF.